This TCR beta chain was profiled in a study of blood T cell repertoires in COVID-19. The assay was immunoSEQ multiplex PCR, and TCRdb's table has in-frame clones only and misses some. The table lists 150,000 to 250,000 clones, approximately 86% of them singletons. Per the germline V gene, CDR1 is SNHLY and CDR2 is FYNNEI. CDR3 length equals 13 residues. V was trimmed by 2 bases and J by 11 bases, leaving 15 bases between them. The sample was PBMCs or T cells enriched from blood (not recorded which). This TCR was sampled from a woman aged 25-40 years who had recovered from COVID-19. V gene TRBV2 combines with J gene TRBJ1-1; D may be TRBD1 (6 bases). In DNA form, the CDR3 reads TGTGCCAGCAGTGAATACGGAAGGCAGGGGGCTTTCTTT. It codes for CASSEYGRQGAFF.